The 29 T cell receptor beta chains presented below share a single source sample, sequenced in a study of T cells in Graves' hyperthyroidism and ophthalmopathy. The source material, RNA transcripts, was used to amplify TCR beta CDR3 regions. With the HTBI primer set, the TCR CDR3 went through a first round of RT-PCR. TCRdb itself ran the multiplex PCR reads through MiXCR, one entry per CDR3 protein. The repertoire holds some 530,000 distinct CDR3 sequences, with 22% as singletons. The sample consisted of blood. These receptors were taken from a woman in her 70s with Graves' ophthalmopathy.

The genes are TRBV7-6 and TRBJ2-5; D uncertain. Trimming left V 5 bases short and J 9 bases short, with 10 bases between. From germline, CDR1 is SGHVS and CDR2 FNYEAQ. This CDR3 spans 11 amino acids. The CDR3 sequence: CASSPSAAQYF. DNA of the CDR3: TGTGCCAGCAGCCCCTCAGCCGCCCAGTACTTC.

This clonotype was observed a few times. The chain uses TRBV30 and TRBJ2-7; 7 bases map to TRBD2. Trimming took 0 bases from V and 1 from J; bases not matched to a gene: 9. This CDR3 spans 16 amino acids. In germline, CDR1 is GTSNPN, CDR2 SVGIG (reference sequence). CDR3 region: CAWSVRGGGWSYEQYF. The CDR3 nucleotides are TGTGCCTGGAGTGTCCGCGGGGGAGGGTGGTCCTACGAGCAGTACTTC.

This clonotype showed up just once. The chain joins TRBV20-1 to TRBJ2-1; the D is unclear. Germline lookup yields CDR1 DFQATT and CDR2 SNEGSKA (reference sequence). This CDR3 has 12 amino acids. V gave up 0 bases and J gave up 6 bases, with 6 bases separating them. CDR3 sequence (DNA): TGCAGTGCTAGAGATGACGGCAATGAGCAGTTCTTC. Translated: CSARDDGNEQFF.

This clonotype was seen at least ten times. The J gene is TRBJ2-3, the V gene TRBV6-1, with 12 nucleotides matching TRBD2. This CDR3 spans 18 amino acids. V was clipped by 3 bases and J by 6 bases; unmatched bases: 13. Germline CDR1 MNHNS, CDR2 SASEGT. The CDR3 loop is CASSDGAASGRAVDTQYF. CDR3 in DNA: TGTGCCAGCAGTGATGGGGCCGCTAGCGGGAGGGCCGTGGATACGCAGTATTTT.

The V call is TRBV6-2 or TRBV6-3, the J call TRBJ2-7; TRBD1 might be the D (6 bases). V lost 7 bases to trimming and J lost 0 bases, with 19 bases between them. The CDR3 has 16 residues. Germline CDR1 MNHEY, CDR2 SVGEGT. CDR3: CASTLTGPPSSYEQYF. CDR3 nucleotide sequence: TGTGCCAGCACTTTGACAGGCCCTCCGAGCTCCTACGAGCAGTACTTC.

The V and J genes are TRBV12-3 or TRBV12-4 and TRBJ2-1, with 7 nucleotides matching TRBD1. The CDR3 has 13 residues. Germline trimming cut 2 bases from V and 11 bases from J; bases unmatched to any gene: 6. The CDR3 coding sequence is TGTGCCAGCAGTTTATCCCGGGACAGCAAGCAGTTCTTC. Protein sequence: CASSLSRDSKQFF.

Ten or more counts support this clonotype. The chain is built from TRBV12-3 or TRBV12-4 and TRBJ2-3; 11 nucleotides match TRBD2. J gave up 3 bases and V 4 bases, and 6 bases lay outside the gene matches. This CDR3 has 16 residues. The CDR3 nucleotides read TGTGCCAGCAGTTCGTCACTAGCGGGAGCTACAGATACGCAGTATTTT. It is translated as CASSSSLAGATDTQYF.

Comments on this clonotype: This may be a read error, as it is one base from a much larger clone. No conserved phenylalanine or tryptophan is present at the end of the CDR3, so a read error is the likely explanation. The chain couples TRBV28 to TRBJ1-1, with a weak D call TRBD1 (5 bases). V dropped 7 bases and J dropped 7 bases, with 16 bases sitting between them. The CDR3 runs to 13 residues. Germline CDR1 reads MDHEN; CDR2 reads SYDVKM. In nucleotides, the CDR3 is TGTGCCAGCACCCTGGGGGGAGGTGGTGAAGCTTTCCTT. It is translated as CASTLGGGGEAFL.

The chain combines TRBV30 with TRBJ1-2, with a possible D match to TRBD1 (6 bases). This CDR3 region has 12 residues. The germline V gene has CDR1 GTSNPN and CDR2 SVGIG (reference sequence). The V end lost 0 bases, the J end lost 8 bases, and 10 bases lay between the germline ends. The CDR3 sequence: CAWSVEGEGYTF. The CDR3 coding sequence is TGTGCCTGGAGTGTAGAGGGGGAAGGCTACACCTTC.

V is TRBV4-1 and J is TRBJ1-2, with TRBD1 as a possible D gene (5 bases). V dropped 1 base and J dropped 8 bases, with 23 bases sitting between them. Germline V lookup: CDR1 MGHRA, CDR2 YSYEKL. This CDR3 contains 17 residues. The CDR3 nucleotides are TGCGCCAGCAGCCAAGTTTTCCGGGACTCTCATCGGCGGGGCTACACCTTC. It specifies CASSQVFRDSHRRGYTF.

The V gene is TRBV12-3 or TRBV12-4, the J gene TRBJ2-7; tentatively, D is TRBD2 (6 bases). Trimming pared 6 bases from V and 7 bases from J, leaving 19 bases between. The CDR3 contains 14 residues. The CDR3 reads CASRPGLKSYEQYF. The CDR3 bases are TGTGCCAGCAGACCGGGACTGAAGTCTTATGAGCAGTACTTC.

The chain links TRBV4-3 to TRBJ2-7; perhaps TRBD2 as D (5 bases). Per germline, CDR1 LGHNA and CDR2 YSLEER. The V and J ends lost 4 bases and 2 bases respectively, with 15 bases between them. There are 15 residues in the CDR3. CDR3 bases: TGCGCCAGCAGCCGGGAGTGGACGGGGACCTACGAGCAGTACTTC. Translation gives CASSREWTGTYEQYF.

Only a few counts were recorded for this clonotype. This chain joins TRBV30 and TRBJ2-5, with 13 nucleotides matching TRBD2. Germline-derived CDR1 and CDR2 are GTSNPN and SVGIG (reference sequence). Trimming at V came to 7 bases and at J to 5 bases, leaving 7 bases not matched to a gene. This CDR3 region has 14 residues. CDR3 coding DNA: TGTGCCTCTCCTTTACTAGCGGGGGGGGAGACCCAGTACTTC. Amino acids: CASPLLAGGETQYF.

This clonotype was seen a handful of times. The chain is built from TRBV28 and TRBJ1-1, with TRBD1 matching 9 bases. Germline-derived CDR1 and CDR2 are MDHEN and SYDVKM. The CDR3 consists of 13 residues. V lost 5 bases and J lost 10; bases outside the gene matches: 8. This CDR3 is CASSLSMDRGAFF. The DNA for the CDR3 is TGTGCCAGCAGTCTATCCATGGACAGGGGAGCTTTCTTT. Combining the CDR3 with reference TRBV28 and TRBJ1-1 gives the whole variable domain DVKVTQSSRYLVKRTGEKVFLECVQDMDHENMFWYRQDPGLGLRLIYFSYDVKMKEKGDIPEGYSVSREKKERFSLILESASTNQTSMYLCASSLSMDRGAFFGQGTRLTVV.

The chain employs TRBV3-1 and TRBJ2-5; 10 nucleotides line up with TRBD2. CDR1 is LGHDT and CDR2 is YNNKEL in the germline V gene (reference sequence). Losses at the gene ends were 0 bases for V and 5 bases for J; bases not matched to a gene: 6. The CDR3 is 16 residues long. In DNA, the CDR3 is TGTGCCAGCAGCCAAGATTGGACTAGCGGATGGGAGACCCAGTACTTC. Translation: CASSQDWTSGWETQYF.

This clonotype was counted at least ten times. This chain joins TRBV11-3 and TRBJ2-1, with D uncertain. The germline CDR1 and CDR2 sequences are SGHNT and YENEEA. The CDR3 is 13 residues long. Trimming cost V 2 bases and J 7 bases, with 9 bases left between them. CDR3 residues: CASSLHLGNEQFF. CDR3 nucleotides: TGTGCCAGCAGCTTACACCTGGGAAATGAGCAGTTCTTC.

This clonotype was recorded a few times. The rearrangement uses TRBV7-2 and TRBJ2-2, with 7 nucleotides matching TRBD2. CDR3 size: 16 residues. V shed 1 base, J shed 5 bases, and the junction held 7 bases outside the gene matches. Germline V gene data show CDR1 as SGHTA and CDR2 as FQGNSA. This chain's CDR3 is CASSLGGGSGTGELFF. The DNA for the CDR3 is TGTGCCAGCAGCTTAGGAGGCGGGAGTGGGACCGGGGAGCTGTTTTTT.

The V call is TRBV19, the J call TRBJ2-5, with TRBD2 as a possible D gene (6 bases). Germline V lookup: CDR1 LNHDA, CDR2 SQIVND (reference sequence). Trimming removed 3 bases from V and 5 bases from J, with 16 bases in between. This CDR3 is 15 amino acids long. CDR3 protein: CASSIRRGTPETQYF. The CDR3 bases are TGTGCCAGTAGTATTAGGAGGGGAACGCCGGAGACCCAGTACTTC.

This clonotype has ten or more counts. This rearrangement joins TRBV7-2 to TRBJ2-1, with 11 bases matching TRBD2. This CDR3 has 15 residues. The germline CDR1 and CDR2 sequences are SGHTA and FQGNSA. Trimming removed 3 bases from V and 5 bases from J; junction bases left unmatched: 3. The CDR3 protein is CASSLVGLADNEQFF. In DNA, the CDR3 is TGTGCCAGCAGCTTGGTGGGACTAGCGGACAATGAGCAGTTCTTC.

This clonotype showed up many times. The chain is built from TRBV11-2 and TRBJ2-2; TRBD2 is a possible D gene (6 bases). Germline V gives CDR1 SGHAT, CDR2 FQNNGV. This CDR3 has 14 residues. Between the trimmed V and J ends, which lost 5 bases and 2 bases, there was a span of 9 bases. DNA of the CDR3: TGTGCCAGCAGCCGGGGGACTAACACCGGGGAGCTGTTTTTT. Translated: CASSRGTNTGELFF.

This clonotype was recorded many times. The V and J genes are TRBV30 and TRBJ1-1; 7 bases line up with TRBD1. V lost 1 base to trimming and J lost 3 bases; unmatched junction nucleotides: 2. CDR1 and CDR2 from the germline V gene are GTSNPN and SVGIG (reference sequence). CDR3 length: 13 residues. Written as DNA, the CDR3 is TGTGCCTGGAGTGCGACAGGGTACACTGAAGCTTTCTTT. The encoded protein is CAWSATGYTEAFF.

The table lists this clonotype with a few counts. CDR3 nucleotide sequence: TGTGCCAGCCTAGAGGGGTACGAGCAGTACTTC. Translation gives CASLEGYEQYF. This chain uses TRBV2 with TRBJ2-7; TRBD1 or TRBD2 may be the D gene (5 bases each). The germline gives CDR1 SNHLY, CDR2 FYNNEI. V shed 8 bases and J shed 4 bases, with 9 bases lying between them. This CDR3 has 11 residues.

In this sample, this clonotype turned up many times. This chain links TRBV11-2 with TRBJ2-7; 10 nucleotides line up with TRBD1. Trimming cost V 4 bases and J 6 bases; bases outside gene matches: 9. The V gene's germline CDR1 is SGHAT and CDR2 FQNNGV. This CDR3 is built from 15 residues. DNA for the CDR3: TGTGCCAGCAGCTACCCGAGACAGGGGGCGGGCGAGCAGTACTTC. This codes for CASSYPRQGAGEQYF.

The chain employs TRBV20-1 and TRBJ2-3; possibly TRBD1 or TRBD2 for D (5 bases each). The ends were cut back, 3 bases at V and 0 bases at J, with 19 bases in the middle. CDR1 is DFQATT and CDR2 is SNEGSKA in the germline V gene (reference sequence). This CDR3 is 17 amino acids long. CDR3 protein: CSASRGAADLSTDTQYF. The CDR3 DNA sequence: TGCAGTGCTAGTAGGGGAGCGGCGGATCTGAGCACAGATACGCAGTATTTT.

CDR3 nucleotides: TGTGCCAGCAGCATGGGAGGGGCGAACACCGGGGAGCTGTTTTTT. The encoded protein is CASSMGGANTGELFF. The chain has TRBV6-1 and TRBJ2-2; 7 bases map to TRBD2. The length of the CDR3 is 15 residues. V shed 6 bases, J shed 0 bases, and the junction held 4 bases outside the gene matches. Germline CDR1 is MNHNS and CDR2 is SASEGT.

The V gene is TRBV20-1, the J gene TRBJ1-2; D call uncertain. The CDR3 runs 12 residues. Germline V gives CDR1 DFQATT, CDR2 SNEGSKA (reference sequence). Trimming took 3 bases from V and 6 from J, leaving 11 bases between them. The CDR3 coding sequence is TGCAGTGCTAGTTCGCTTGGTGATGGCTACACCTTC. This gives the protein CSASSLGDGYTF.

This clonotype was observed a few times. CDR3 amino acids: CASSLTPVLAGGPNEQYF. In DNA form, the CDR3 reads TGTGCCAGCAGTTTAACCCCAGTCCTGGCGGGAGGGCCTAACGAGCAGTACTTC. The chain carries TRBV12-3 or TRBV12-4 and TRBJ2-7, with 9 positions matching TRBD2. CDR3 length: 18 amino acids. Trimming at V came to 2 bases and at J to 5 bases, leaving 16 bases not matched to a gene.

The chain joins TRBV5-6 to TRBJ2-1, with TRBD1 identical over 7 bases. Germline V CDR1 and CDR2: SGHDT, YYEEEE. The CDR3 runs to 16 residues. V shed 4 bases and J 1 base; nucleotides not matched to a gene: 8. DNA of the CDR3: TGTGCCAGCAGCAGCAGGGGGTCCTTATCCTACAATGAGCAGTTCTTC. Translating gives CASSSRGSLSYNEQFF.

This clonotype has a handful of counts. V and J are TRBV6-1 and TRBJ2-1; possible D gene TRBD2, 5 bases. Between the trimmed V and J ends, which lost 8 bases and 9 bases, there was a span of 20 bases. This CDR3 spans 14 amino acids. Per germline, CDR1 MNHNS and CDR2 SASEGT. The CDR3 nucleotides are TGTGCCAGCCTGGCAGCGGCCGAGCACGGTGAGCAGTTCTTC. Translation: CASLAAAEHGEQFF.